This is a list of T cell receptor beta chains from one sample in a study of blood T cell repertoires in COVID-19. Clones were read by immunoSEQ multiplex PCR, and TCRdb kept only the in-frame ones, dropping some. The sample lists around 260,000 clones, about nine tenths occurring once. Material for sequencing was peripheral blood. Every receptor here comes from a woman aged 40 to 50 who had recovered from COVID-19. CDR3s include the opening cysteine and the closing phenylalanine or tryptophan. D genes are given only for firm matches. Not every row has a clone size; where given, it reads once, few, many or a size class.

clone size: -
J gene: TRBJ1-3
V gene: TRBV2
D gene: -
CDR3 protein: CASSGGHRVSSPIYF
CDR3 DNA: TGTGCCAGCAGTGGAGGACATAGAGTTTCCAGCCCCATATATTTT

clone size: -
J gene: TRBJ1-2
V gene: TRBV11-2
D gene: -
CDR3 protein: CASSLGGQTHYGYTF
CDR3 DNA: TGTGCCAGCAGCTTAGGGGGGCAAACCCACTATGGCTACACCTTC

clone size: -
J gene: TRBJ2-3
V gene: TRBV5-1
D gene: -
CDR3 protein: CASSPSPGTDTQYF
CDR3 DNA: TGCGCCAGCAGCCCTTCGCCCGGTACAGATACGCAGTATTTT

clone size: -
J gene: TRBJ2-7
V gene: TRBV30
D gene: -
CDR3 protein: CAWQGSYEQYF
CDR3 DNA: TGTGCCTGGCAGGGGTCCTACGAGCAGTACTTC

clone size: -
J gene: TRBJ1-2
V gene: TRBV7-8
D gene: TRBD1
CDR3 protein: CASSLDRDSRYTF
CDR3 DNA: TGTGCCAGCAGCTTGGACAGGGATTCGCGCTACACCTTC

clone size: -
J gene: TRBJ2-7
V gene: TRBV3-1/TRBV3-2
D gene: -
CDR3 protein: CASSQDSRGRFYEQYF
CDR3 DNA: TGTGCCAGCAGCCAAGATAGCAGGGGACGCTTCTACGAGCAGTACTTC

clone size: -
J gene: TRBJ1-4
V gene: TRBV5-1
D gene: TRBD1
CDR3 protein: CASSLYAGGEKLFF
CDR3 DNA: TGCGCCAGCAGCTTGTACGCAGGGGGAGAAAAACTGTTTTTT

clone size: -
J gene: TRBJ1-1
V gene: TRBV7-7
D gene: TRBD1
CDR3 protein: CASSLDQGAEAFF
CDR3 DNA: TGTGCTAGCAGCTTAGACCAGGGGGCTGAAGCTTTCTTT

clone size: once
J gene: TRBJ1-1
V gene: TRBV18
D gene: -
CDR3 protein: CASSPYGGGSEAFF
CDR3 DNA: TGTGCCAGCTCACCGTACGGCGGGGGCTCTGAAGCTTTCTTT

clone size: -
J gene: TRBJ2-7
V gene: TRBV28
D gene: TRBD1
CDR3 protein: CASSRTGGAHEQYF
CDR3 DNA: TGTGCCAGCAGTAGGACAGGGGGGGCCCACGAGCAGTACTTC

clone size: -
J gene: TRBJ1-4
V gene: TRBV6-5
D gene: TRBD1
CDR3 protein: CASSIGQGGGKLFF
CDR3 DNA: TGTGCCAGCAGTATCGGACAGGGGGGAGGAAAACTGTTTTTT